Sequencing of this T cell receptor (beta chain) was carried out in a study of early T cells in non-severe SARS-CoV-2 infection. At the level of the study: Sequenced bulk RNA came from whole blood that was unsorted, and chains were unpaired.

In its sample, this clonotype was seen many times. Its antigen remains unidentified. CDR1 is SGHTA, CDR2 FQGNSA, per germline. V gave up 5 bases and J gave up 4 bases, with 14 bases separating them. CDR3 length: 14 amino acids. Whole-study findings and limits: Private and CD4 specificities were missed by VDJdb matching, skewed to anti-spike CD8.

Attachment of unique molecular identifiers was made to individual cDNA molecules. TCRdb reprocessed the 5' RACE reads via MiXCR and lists one record per CDR3 protein. The table has 20,000 to 25,000 distinct CDR3 sequences, 4.8% seen once. This clonotype originated in an adult who was a healthcare worker with PCR-confirmed SARS-CoV-2 infection or an uninfected control (not recorded which). This chain joins TRBV7-2 and TRBJ1-2, with D hard to call. Sequencing was done on a sample of whole blood. The CDR3 here is CASSLNYITYGYTF. In DNA form, the CDR3 reads TGTGCCAGCAGCCTCAACTACATCACCTATGGCTACACCTTC.